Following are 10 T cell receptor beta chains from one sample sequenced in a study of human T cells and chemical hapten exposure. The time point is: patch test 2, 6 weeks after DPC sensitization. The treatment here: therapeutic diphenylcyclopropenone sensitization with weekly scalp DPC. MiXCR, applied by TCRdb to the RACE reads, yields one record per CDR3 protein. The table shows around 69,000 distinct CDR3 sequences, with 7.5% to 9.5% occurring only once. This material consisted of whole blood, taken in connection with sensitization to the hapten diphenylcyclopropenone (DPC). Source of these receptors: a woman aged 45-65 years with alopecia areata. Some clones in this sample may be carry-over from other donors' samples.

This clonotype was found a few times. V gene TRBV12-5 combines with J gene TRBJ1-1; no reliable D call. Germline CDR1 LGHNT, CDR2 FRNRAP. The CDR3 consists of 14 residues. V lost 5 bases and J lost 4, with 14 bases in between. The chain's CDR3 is CASGQFPKGTEAFF. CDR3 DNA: TGTGCTAGTGGTCAGTTCCCCAAGGGCACTGAAGCTTTCTTT.

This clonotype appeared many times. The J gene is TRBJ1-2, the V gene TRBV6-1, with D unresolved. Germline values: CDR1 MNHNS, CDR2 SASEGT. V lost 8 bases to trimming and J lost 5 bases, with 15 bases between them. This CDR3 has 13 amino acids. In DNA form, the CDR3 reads TGTGCCAGCGGTCGGGAAGGACCATATGGCTACACCTTC. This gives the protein CASGREGPYGYTF.

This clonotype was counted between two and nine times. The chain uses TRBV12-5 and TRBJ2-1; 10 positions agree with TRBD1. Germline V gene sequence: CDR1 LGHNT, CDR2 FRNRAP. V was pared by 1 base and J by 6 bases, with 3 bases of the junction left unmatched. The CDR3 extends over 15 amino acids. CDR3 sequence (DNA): TGTGCTAGTGGTTTGGGGACAGGGGGTTCCAATGAGCAGTTCTTC. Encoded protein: CASGLGTGGSNEQFF.

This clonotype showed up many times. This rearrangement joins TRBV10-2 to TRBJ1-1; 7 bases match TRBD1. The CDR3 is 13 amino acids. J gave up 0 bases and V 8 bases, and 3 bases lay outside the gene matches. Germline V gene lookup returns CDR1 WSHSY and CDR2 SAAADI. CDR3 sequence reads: CASAGQLNTEAFF. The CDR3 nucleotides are TGCGCCAGCGCGGGACAGCTGAACACTGAAGCTTTCTTT.

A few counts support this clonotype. The CDR3 sequence is CASSGLGDGYGYTF. CDR3 coding DNA: TGTGCCAGCAGTGGTCTGGGGGATGGCTATGGCTACACCTTC. This chain joins TRBV6-1 and TRBJ1-2; maybe TRBD1 (5 bases). Germline CDR1 and CDR2: MNHNS and SASEGT. This CDR3 has 14 amino acids. The V end was cut by 4 bases, the J end by 4 bases, with 13 bases between.

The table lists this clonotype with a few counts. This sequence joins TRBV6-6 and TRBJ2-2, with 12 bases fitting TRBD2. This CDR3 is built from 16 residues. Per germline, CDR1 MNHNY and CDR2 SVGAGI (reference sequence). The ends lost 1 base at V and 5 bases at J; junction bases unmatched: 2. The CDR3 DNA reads TGTGCCAGCAGTTACTACCTAGCGGGGGGGACCGGGGAGCTGTTTTTT. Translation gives CASSYYLAGGTGELFF.

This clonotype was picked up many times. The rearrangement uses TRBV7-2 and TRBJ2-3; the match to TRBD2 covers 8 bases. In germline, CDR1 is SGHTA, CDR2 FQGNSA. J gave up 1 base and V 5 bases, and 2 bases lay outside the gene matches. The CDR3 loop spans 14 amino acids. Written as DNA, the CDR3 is TGTGCCAGCAGCCGTAGCGGGGGCACAGATACGCAGTATTTT. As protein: CASSRSGGTDTQYF. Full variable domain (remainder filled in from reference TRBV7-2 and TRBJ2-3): GAGVSQSPSNKVTEKGKDVELRCDPISGHTALYWYRQSLGQGLEFLIYFQGNSAPDKSGLPSDRFSAERTGGSVSTLTIQRTQQEDSAVYLCASSRSGGTDTQYFGPGTRLTVL.

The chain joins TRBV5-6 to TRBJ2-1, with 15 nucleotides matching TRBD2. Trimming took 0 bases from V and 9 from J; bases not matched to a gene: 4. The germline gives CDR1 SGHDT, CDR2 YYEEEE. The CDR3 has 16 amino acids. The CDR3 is CASSLEGTSGGSEQFF. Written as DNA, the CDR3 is TGTGCCAGCAGCTTGGAAGGGACTAGCGGGGGGAGTGAGCAGTTCTTC.

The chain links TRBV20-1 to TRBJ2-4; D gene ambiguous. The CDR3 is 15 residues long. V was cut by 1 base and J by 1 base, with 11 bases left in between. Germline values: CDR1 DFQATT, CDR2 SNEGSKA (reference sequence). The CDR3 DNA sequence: TGCAGTGCTAGAGGTCTTGGATTGGCCAAAAACATTCAGTACTTC. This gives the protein CSARGLGLAKNIQYF.

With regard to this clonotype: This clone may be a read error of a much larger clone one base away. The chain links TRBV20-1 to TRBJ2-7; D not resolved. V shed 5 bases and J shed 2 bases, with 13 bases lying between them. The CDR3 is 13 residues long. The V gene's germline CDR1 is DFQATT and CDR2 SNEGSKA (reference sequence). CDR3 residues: CSALASSPYEQYF. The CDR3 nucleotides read TGCAGTGCTTTGGCTAGTTCCCCCTACGAGCAGTACTTC.